This passage covers 24 T cell receptor beta chains from one sample sequenced in a study of T cell responses to AZD1222 COVID-19 vaccine. TCRdb's copy holds only in-frame clones and misses some; the assay was immunoSEQ multiplex PCR. This sample yields approximately 130,000 clones, of which around 92% are seen a single time; over 0.95% belongs to the top ten. Here the sequenced sample was peripheral blood, taken on day 0 of AZD1222 vaccination. The origin of the receptors is an adult in good health.

This chain joins TRBV12-3 or TRBV12-4 and TRBJ1-2; no clear D. Trimming shortened V by 7 bases and J by 7 bases, and 13 bases separated the two germline ends. CDR3 length equals 12 residues. The CDR3 is CASTIGPGGYTF. The CDR3 DNA reads as TGTGCCAGCACCATCGGGCCTGGTGGCTACACCTTC.

A remark on this clone: This specimen includes other DNA sequences encoding the same CDR3. This chain joins TRBV19 and TRBJ1-5, with D possibly matching TRBD1 (5 bases). Between the trimmed V and J ends, which lost 3 bases and 0 bases, there was a span of 6 bases. Germline V CDR1 and CDR2: LNHDA, SQIVND (reference sequence). The CDR3 consists of 14 residues. CDR3 in amino acids: CASSIRDSNQPQHF. For the CDR3, the DNA is TGTGCCAGTAGTATCAGGGATAGCAATCAGCCCCAGCATTTT.

This clone was counted once. The same CDR3 also results from other DNA sequences found in this sample. The chain employs TRBV6-4 and TRBJ1-2; D remains ambiguous. This CDR3 region has 12 residues. Germline V gene data show CDR1 as MRHNA and CDR2 as SNTAGT. With 0 bases removed from V and 7 bases from J, the gap between germline ends came to 6 bases. CDR3 loop: CASSDSKVGYTF. In DNA form, the CDR3 reads TGTGCCAGCAGTGACTCGAAGGTTGGCTACACCTTC.

The chain recombines TRBV2 with TRBJ2-2, with TRBD2 matching over 10 bases. Per germline, CDR1 SNHLY and CDR2 FYNNEI. With 5 bases clipped from V and 1 base from J, the junction kept 4 bases outside the gene matches. This CDR3 contains 16 residues. CDR3 region: CASSTLAGENTGELFF. For the CDR3, the DNA is TGTGCCAGCAGTACCCTAGCGGGAGAGAACACCGGGGAGCTGTTTTTT. The full variable domain, rest sourced from reference TRBV2 and TRBJ2-2, is EPEVTQTPSHQVTQMGQEVILRCVPISNHLYFYWYRQILGQKVEFLVSFYNNEISEKSEIFDDQFSVERPDGSNFTLKIRSTKLEDSAMYFCASSTLAGENTGELFFGEGSRLTVL.

Only one count was recorded for this clone. The CDR3 reads CASSPNRGLTPYEQYF. CDR3 nucleotide sequence: TGTGCCAGCAGCCCGAACCGGGGGCTTACCCCCTACGAGCAGTACTTC. The rearrangement joins TRBV7-8 to TRBJ2-7; D is possibly TRBD1 or TRBD2 (6 bases each). This CDR3 is built from 16 residues. Per germline, CDR1 SGHVS and CDR2 FQNEAQ. Trimming cost V 5 bases and J 2 bases, with 19 bases left between them.

The genes are TRBV28 and TRBJ1-1, with a possible D match to TRBD1 (6 bases). This CDR3 region has 16 residues. CDR1 is MDHEN and CDR2 is SYDVKM in the germline V gene. Trimming removed 7 bases at V and 4 bases at J, with 22 bases between. CDR3 residues: CASTTSWGARSTEAFF. Written as DNA, the CDR3 is TGTGCCAGCACCACATCCTGGGGGGCGAGGAGCACTGAAGCTTTCTTT.

About this clone itself: Additional DNA sequences in this sample encode the identical CDR3. This chain joins TRBV20-1 and TRBJ2-7; D unclear. This CDR3 has 11 amino acids. With 0 bases removed from V and 4 bases from J, the gap between germline ends came to 4 bases. Germline-derived CDR1 and CDR2 are DFQATT and SNEGSKA (reference sequence). CDR3 DNA: TGCAGTGCTAGAGAGAGGTACGAGCAGTACTTC. Residues: CSARERYEQYF.

This chain connects TRBV4-1 to TRBJ1-1; perhaps TRBD1 as D (5 bases). The CDR3 extends over 16 amino acids. Germline CDR1 reads MGHRA; CDR2 reads YSYEKL. V was cut by 6 bases and J by 0 bases, with 17 bases left in between. The CDR3 loop is CASSRQLRRVNTEAFF. The CDR3, as DNA: TGCGCCAGCAGTAGACAGTTAAGAAGGGTGAACACTGAAGCTTTCTTT.

This clone qualifies as medium-sized (0.01 to 0.1%). The CDR3 loop reads CASSLDRTDTQYF. CDR3 nucleotide sequence: TGTGCCAGCAGCTTGGACCGCACAGATACGCAGTATTTT. The V and J genes are TRBV5-4 and TRBJ2-3, with D hard to call. Germline loops: CDR1 SGHNT, CDR2 YYREEE (reference sequence). Between the trimmed V and J ends, which lost 0 bases and 1 base, there was a span of 3 bases. CDR3 length equals 13 residues.

The chain couples TRBV28 to TRBJ1-1; no clear D gene. The germline V gene encodes CDR1 MDHEN and CDR2 SYDVKM. V lost 4 bases and J lost 0, with 6 bases in between. This CDR3 has 13 amino acids. CDR3 DNA: TGTGCCAGCAGTTCCCTCATGAACACTGAAGCTTTCTTT. Translation: CASSSLMNTEAFF.

This clone was seen more than once but under ten times. The rearrangement uses TRBV5-1 and TRBJ2-7; D remains unclear. Germline CDR1 reads SGHRS; CDR2 reads YFSETQ. The CDR3 is made up of 14 amino acids. The ends were cut back, 0 bases at V and 0 bases at J, with 7 bases in the middle. The CDR3 sequence: CASSLVESSYEQYF. The CDR3 region has the DNA TGCGCCAGCAGCTTGGTAGAATCCTCCTACGAGCAGTACTTC.

Only a few counts were recorded for this clone. Written as DNA, the CDR3 is TGTGCCAGCAGGCGACTAGCGGGAGACACAGATACGCAGTATTTT. It codes for CASRRLAGDTDTQYF. This chain connects TRBV4-2 to TRBJ2-3; 12 nucleotides agree with TRBD2. With 6 bases clipped from V and 2 bases from J, the junction kept 3 bases outside the gene matches. The germline CDR1 and CDR2 sequences are LGHNA and YNFKEQ. The CDR3 has 15 residues.

The chain links TRBV7-8 to TRBJ1-1, with 7 nucleotides matching TRBD1. CDR1 is SGHVS, CDR2 FQNEAQ, per germline. CDR3 length: 15 amino acids. After removal of 5 bases from V and 1 base from J, the junction contained 7 bases not matched to a gene. The CDR3 loop reads CASSPPGGRNTEAFF. The CDR3 nucleotides are TGTGCCAGCAGCCCCCCAGGGGGGAGGAACACTGAAGCTTTCTTT.

The genes are TRBV10-3 and TRBJ2-1; TRBD1 matches 10 bases. CDR3 size: 19 residues. Germline V gene data show CDR1 as ENHRY and CDR2 as SYGVKD. V lost 5 bases and J lost 0; bases outside the gene matches: 13. The CDR3 is CAISSPGQGIMGSYNEQFF. The CDR3 bases are TGTGCCATCAGTTCGCCGGGACAGGGGATTATGGGCTCCTACAATGAGCAGTTCTTC.

The chain is built from TRBV5-8 and TRBJ2-2; D perhaps matches TRBD1 (5 bases). V dropped 1 base and J dropped 9 bases, with 10 bases sitting between them. Germline lookup yields CDR1 SGHTS and CDR2 YDEGEE. The CDR3 runs 13 residues. The CDR3 protein is CASSLYRNRELFF. In DNA, the CDR3 is TGTGCCAGCAGCTTGTACAGGAACCGGGAGCTGTTTTTT.

This clone is a singleton in its sample. The rearrangement links TRBV5-6 to TRBJ1-2; D remains unclear. V dropped 4 bases and J dropped 0 bases, with 13 bases sitting between them. This CDR3 spans 15 amino acids. CDR1 is SGHDT, CDR2 YYEEEE, per germline. CDR3 in DNA: TGTGCCAGCAGCCAAACCGGGGTGACTAACTATGGCTACACCTTC. This sequence encodes CASSQTGVTNYGYTF.

This clone was observed once. The chain has TRBV2 and TRBJ1-1; D is perhaps TRBD1 (6 bases). V shed 2 bases and J shed 5 bases, with 15 bases lying between them. Germline CDR1 SNHLY, CDR2 FYNNEI. The CDR3 contains 15 residues. This chain's CDR3 is CASSETSRGRTEAFF. The CDR3 bases are TGTGCCAGCAGTGAAACCTCAAGGGGGAGGACTGAAGCTTTCTTT.

This chain uses TRBV27 with TRBJ2-5; 8 bases agree with TRBD1. In germline, CDR1 is MNHEY, CDR2 SMNVEV (reference sequence). The CDR3 consists of 15 residues. Trimming removed 5 bases from V and 6 bases from J; junction bases left unmatched: 11. The CDR3: CASSLHGQGVKTQYF. Written as DNA, the CDR3 is TGTGCCAGCAGTCTACATGGACAGGGTGTCAAGACCCAGTACTTC.

The chain employs TRBV6-5 and TRBJ1-4, with a tentative D call TRBD1 (5 bases). The CDR3 runs to 14 residues. Germline V gene sequence: CDR1 MNHEY, CDR2 SVGAGI. V lost 5 bases to trimming and J lost 4 bases, with 11 bases between them. CDR3 in amino acids: CASSMGRSNEKLFF. In DNA form, the CDR3 reads TGTGCCAGCAGTATGGGACGGAGTAATGAAAAACTGTTTTTT.

For the CDR3, the DNA is TGTGCCAGCAGCCCGAGGGGGGACCAGCCCCAGCATTTT. Translating it yields CASSPRGDQPQHF. The V and J genes are TRBV9 and TRBJ1-5; D perhaps matches TRBD1 (6 bases). The V and J ends lost 4 bases and 7 bases respectively, with 12 bases between them. Germline lookup yields CDR1 SGDLS and CDR2 YYNGEE. The CDR3 totals 13 residues.

The chain joins TRBV6-1 to TRBJ2-3; TRBD1 matches 9 bases. CDR1 and CDR2 from the germline V gene are MNHNS and SASEGT. V was pared by 0 bases and J by 3 bases, with 4 bases of the junction left unmatched. The CDR3 runs 16 residues. The CDR3 spells CASSEAPGQGTDTQYF. As DNA, the CDR3 is TGTGCCAGCAGTGAAGCCCCGGGACAGGGAACAGATACGCAGTATTTT.

This clone was detected only once. The chain combines TRBV21-1 with TRBJ2-6; TRBD1 is taken as the D call from the table, unchecked against the DNA. TRBV21-1 is an annotated pseudogene. The CDR3 consists of 20 residues. CDR3 residues: CASSKTRDRSVSSGANVLTF. The CDR3 DNA reads as TGTGCCAGCAGCAAAACCCGAGACAGGTCCGTAAGCTCTGGGGCCAACGTCCTGACTTTC.

The rearrangement uses TRBV5-4 and TRBJ2-7; D call uncertain. The CDR3 consists of 13 residues. Germline assignment: CDR1 SGHNT and CDR2 YYREEE (reference sequence). Trimming removed 5 bases from V and 0 bases from J, with 9 bases in between. As DNA, the CDR3 is TGTGCCAGCAGGTCGTCAAGCTCCTACGAGCAGTACTTC. It codes for CASRSSSSYEQYF.

The chain couples TRBV5-1 to TRBJ1-1; D is unclear. Germline V gives CDR1 SGHRS, CDR2 YFSETQ. The germline V and J ends were trimmed by 0 bases and 2 bases, with 8 bases remaining between them. The CDR3 length is 14 residues. The CDR3 bases are TGCGCCAGCAGCTTGGCTGGGAGTAACACTGAAGCTTTCTTT. It codes for CASSLAGSNTEAFF.